The clone carrying this TCR beta chain is labeled medium-sized based on frequency. Antigen specificity is unknown. The sample originates from a study of CXCR3-negative and CXCR3-positive naive CD8 T cells. Points from the study as a whole: Sequencing showed both naive subsets with comparably high diversity, and memory CD8+ cells much lower.

The libraries of TRB cDNA were prepared using 5' RACE with UMI labels. After re-calling the 5' RACE reads, TCRdb lists one entry per CDR3 protein, DNA absent. Its listing shows about 81,000 distinct CDR3 sequences. Naive CD8+ T lymphocytes were specified as CD45RO-CCR7+CD27+CD95-. The CDR3 covers 18 residues. Germline CDR1 and CDR2: LGHNA and YSLEER. Sequencing used naive CXCR3- CD8+ T cells from blood. Noted subset: CD45RO-CCR7+CD27+CD95- naive CD8+ T cells lacking CXCR3 (TNR3-). This TCR was sampled from a human donor in good health. Some clones in this sample may be carry-over from other donors' samples. The V and J genes are TRBV4-3 and TRBJ2-6; TCRdb proposes TRBD1, but this gene call is untestable without DNA. The CDR3 region is CASSQEDRGRSGANVLTF.